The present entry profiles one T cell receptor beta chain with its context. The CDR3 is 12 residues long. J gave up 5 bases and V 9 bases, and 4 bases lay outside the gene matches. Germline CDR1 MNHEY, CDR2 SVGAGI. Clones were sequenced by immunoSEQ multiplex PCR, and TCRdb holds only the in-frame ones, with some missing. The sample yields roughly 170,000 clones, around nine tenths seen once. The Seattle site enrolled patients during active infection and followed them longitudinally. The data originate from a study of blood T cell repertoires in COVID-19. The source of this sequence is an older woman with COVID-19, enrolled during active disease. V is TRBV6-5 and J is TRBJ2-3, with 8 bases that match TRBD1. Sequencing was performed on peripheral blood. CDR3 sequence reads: CARTGARDTQYF. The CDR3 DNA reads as TGTGCCAGGACAGGGGCAAGAGATACGCAGTATTTT.